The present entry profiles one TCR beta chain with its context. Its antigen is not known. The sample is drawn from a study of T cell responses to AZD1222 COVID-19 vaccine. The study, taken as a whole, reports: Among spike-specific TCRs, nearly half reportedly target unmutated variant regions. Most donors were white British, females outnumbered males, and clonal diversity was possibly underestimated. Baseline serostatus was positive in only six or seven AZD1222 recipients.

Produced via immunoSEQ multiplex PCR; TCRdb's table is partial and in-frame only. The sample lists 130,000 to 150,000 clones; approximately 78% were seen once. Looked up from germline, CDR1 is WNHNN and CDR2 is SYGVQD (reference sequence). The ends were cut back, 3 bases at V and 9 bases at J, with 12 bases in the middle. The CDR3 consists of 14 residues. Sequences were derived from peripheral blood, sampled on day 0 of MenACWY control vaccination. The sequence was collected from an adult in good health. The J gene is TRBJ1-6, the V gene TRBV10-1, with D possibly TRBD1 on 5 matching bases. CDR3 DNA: TGCGCCAGCAGTGATGGGGCTGCCGGTTCACCCCTCCACTTT. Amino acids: CASSDGAAGSPLHF.